The 28 T cell receptor beta chains below come from one sample, sequenced in a study of human T cells and chemical hapten exposure. Indicated time point: pre-sensitization, week 0. The sample's treatment: therapeutic diphenylcyclopropenone sensitization with weekly scalp DPC. TCRdb redid the calling of the RACE reads with MiXCR, one entry per CDR3 protein. The sample contains roughly 380,000 distinct CDR3 sequences, roughly 4.6% of which appear only once. The material sequenced was whole blood, taken in connection with sensitization to the hapten diphenylcyclopropenone (DPC). Receptor source: a woman aged 45 to 65 with alopecia areata. Some clones in this sample may be carry-over from other donors' samples.

This clonotype was seen repeatedly, ten times or more. The CDR3 protein is CSAPLDRANYGYTF. CDR3 DNA sequence: TGCAGTGCTCCTTTAGACAGAGCTAACTATGGCTACACCTTC. The chain combines TRBV20-1 with TRBJ1-2; D is perhaps TRBD1 (5 bases). CDR3 length: 14 amino acids. Trimming pared 5 bases from V and 0 bases from J, leaving 13 bases between. Germline V gives CDR1 DFQATT, CDR2 SNEGSKA (reference sequence).

This clonotype has more than one count but fewer than ten. The gene calls are TRBV7-8 and TRBJ2-5, with 8 bases matching TRBD2. The V gene end was trimmed by 1 base and the J gene end by 0 bases; junction bases not matched to a gene: 7. The CDR3 extends over 17 amino acids. Germline V gives CDR1 SGHVS, CDR2 FQNEAQ. The CDR3 DNA is TGTGCCAGCAGCTTAGGACTAGCGAAGAAGTACCAAGAGACCCAGTACTTC. Translated, it gives CASSLGLAKKYQETQYF.

This clonotype was seen ten or more times. V and J are TRBV7-2 and TRBJ2-3; no reliable D call. The germline V gene encodes CDR1 SGHTA and CDR2 FQGNSA. The CDR3 runs to 13 residues. Trimming left V 3 bases short and J 2 bases short, with 6 bases between. DNA of the CDR3: TGTGCCAGCAGCTTTCCGAACACAGATACGCAGTATTTT. It encodes CASSFPNTDTQYF.

This clonotype was picked up a small number of times. Here the CDR3 DNA reads TGTGCCAGCAGCCAGCCCCGGGAAGCTGGCACAGATACGCAGTATTTT. Its protein product is CASSQPREAGTDTQYF. This chain uses TRBV5-4 with TRBJ2-3; tentative D call: TRBD2 (5 bases). Per germline, CDR1 SGHNT and CDR2 YYREEE (reference sequence). V was clipped by 4 bases and J by 1 base, with 16 bases between them. CDR3 size: 16 residues.

The chain uses TRBV7-6 and TRBJ2-5, with D possibly TRBD1 on 5 matching bases. This CDR3 is built from 14 residues. V was clipped by 5 bases and J by 1 base, with 11 bases between them. Germline CDR1 is SGHVS and CDR2 is FNYEAQ. The CDR3: CASSEAGLQETQYF. The CDR3 nucleotides are TGTGCCAGCAGCGAAGCAGGGCTCCAAGAGACCCAGTACTTC.

This clonotype came up a few times. This chain uses TRBV10-3 with TRBJ1-5, with unresolved D. Germline V CDR1 and CDR2: ENHRY, SYGVKD. The V end lost 2 bases, the J end lost 4 bases, and 6 bases lay between the germline ends. The CDR3 loop spans 13 amino acids. CDR3 sequence reads: CAISEKTNQPQHF. In DNA, the CDR3 is TGTGCCATCAGTGAGAAAACGAATCAGCCCCAGCATTTT.

This clonotype was counted at least ten times. The chain carries TRBV5-1 and TRBJ2-3; D is unresolved. The CDR3 runs to 13 residues. Germline V gene sequence: CDR1 SGHRS, CDR2 YFSETQ. Trimming stripped 1 base from V and 6 bases from J, with 9 bases between. As DNA, the CDR3 is TGCGCCAGCAGCTTGATGAAAGGTGATACGCAGTATTTT. The encoded protein is CASSLMKGDTQYF.

This clonotype showed up many times. V usage is TRBV7-2 and J usage is TRBJ1-2; 8 nucleotides align to TRBD1. This CDR3 is built from 15 residues. V lost 5 bases to trimming and J lost 4 bases; unmatched junction nucleotides: 9. Germline-derived CDR1 and CDR2 are SGHTA and FQGNSA. CDR3: CASSPTAGGSYGYTF. Written as DNA, the CDR3 is TGTGCCAGCAGCCCCACGGCAGGGGGCAGCTATGGCTACACCTTC. Full variable domain (outside the CDR3, taken from reference TRBV7-2 and TRBJ1-2): GAGVSQSPSNKVTEKGKDVELRCDPISGHTALYWYRQSLGQGLEFLIYFQGNSAPDKSGLPSDRFSAERTGGSVSTLTIQRTQQEDSAVYLCASSPTAGGSYGYTFGSGTRLTVV.

This clonotype was observed many times. CDR3 in amino acids: CSARGLGNTGELFF. The CDR3 DNA reads as TGCAGTGCTAGGGGTCTGGGGAACACCGGGGAGCTGTTTTTT. The chain is built from TRBV20-1 and TRBJ2-2; D unclear. CDR3 size: 14 residues. From germline, CDR1 is DFQATT and CDR2 SNEGSKA (reference sequence). V was trimmed by 3 bases and J by 1 base, leaving 9 bases between them.

This clonotype was detected many times. The chain couples TRBV25-1 to TRBJ2-7, with 7 nucleotides matching TRBD2. The CDR3 runs 16 residues. Germline loops: CDR1 MGHDK, CDR2 SYGVNS. The trim removed 1 base at V and 5 bases at J, leaving 11 bases unmatched. The CDR3 nucleotides are TGTGCCAGCAGTGAATCCCGAGCGGGGAGAGCGGACGAGCAGTACTTC. This codes for CASSESRAGRADEQYF.

In this sample, this clonotype turned up many times. The rearrangement uses TRBV7-2 and TRBJ2-3; 10 nucleotides agree with TRBD2. V lost 1 base to trimming and J lost 5 bases; unmatched junction nucleotides: 9. Per the germline V gene, CDR1 is SGHTA and CDR2 is FQGNSA. CDR3 length: 17 amino acids. The CDR3 nucleotides are TGTGCCAGCAGCTTAGGCTTGCTAGCGGGGGCGGTAGATACGCAGTATTTT. This codes for CASSLGLLAGAVDTQYF. Variable domain in full (rest from reference TRBV7-2 and TRBJ2-3): GAGVSQSPSNKVTEKGKDVELRCDPISGHTALYWYRQSLGQGLEFLIYFQGNSAPDKSGLPSDRFSAERTGGSVSTLTIQRTQQEDSAVYLCASSLGLLAGAVDTQYFGPGTRLTVL.

The chain combines TRBV7-9 with TRBJ2-5; 9 bases match TRBD2. The V gene's germline CDR1 is SEHNR and CDR2 FQNEAQ (reference sequence). CDR3 length equals 14 residues. Unmatched junction bases numbered 4, after V lost 3 bases and J lost 5 bases. The CDR3 here is CASSLRGGSETQYF. The CDR3 coding sequence is TGTGCCAGCAGCTTGCGGGGGGGTTCTGAGACCCAGTACTTC.

This clonotype has more than one count but fewer than ten. The J gene is TRBJ1-1, the V gene TRBV28; 7 bases agree with TRBD1. Germline V gene sequence: CDR1 MDHEN, CDR2 SYDVKM. This CDR3 is built from 14 residues. With V trimmed by 7 bases and J by 3 bases, 8 bases remained unmatched. The CDR3 loop reads CASNRPGTDTEAFF. CDR3 DNA sequence: TGTGCCAGCAACAGACCTGGGACAGACACTGAAGCTTTCTTT.

This clonotype was seen a few times. In DNA, the CDR3 is TGTGCCAGCAGCCATTCGCGGGTGGTAGAGCAGTACTTC. Translating gives CASSHSRVVEQYF. V usage is TRBV3-1 and J usage is TRBJ2-7; maybe TRBD2 (5 bases). The CDR3 extends over 13 amino acids. The germline V gene has CDR1 LGHDT and CDR2 YNNKEL (reference sequence). Trimming took off 3 bases at V and 7 bases at J, with 13 bases between the two ends.

This clonotype appeared many times. The J gene is TRBJ2-2, the V gene TRBV15, with 12 bases matching TRBD1. Germline CDR1 LNHNV, CDR2 YYDKDF (reference sequence). The V and J ends lost 0 bases and 8 bases, in that order; junction bases with no gene match: 7. This CDR3 is built from 17 residues. CDR3 in amino acids: CATSRDAGQGASGELFF. The CDR3 DNA reads TGTGCCACCAGCAGAGATGCGGGACAGGGGGCGTCAGGGGAGCTGTTTTTT.

This clonotype occurred many times. This chain connects TRBV6-2 or TRBV6-3 to TRBJ2-7; D not resolved. From germline, CDR1 is MNHEY and CDR2 SVGEGT. Trimming removed 8 bases from V and 3 bases from J, with 11 bases in between. The CDR3 is made up of 12 amino acids. CDR3 loop: CASASDIYEQYF. CDR3 nucleotides: TGTGCCAGCGCGTCCGACATCTACGAGCAGTACTTC.

This clonotype has ten or more counts. The chain joins TRBV29-1 to TRBJ1-4; 7 positions match TRBD1. The CDR3 contains 13 residues. The V gene end was trimmed by 7 bases and the J gene end by 7 bases; junction bases not matched to a gene: 9. CDR1 is SQVTM and CDR2 is ANQGSEA in the germline V gene. This chain's CDR3 is CSDGQAGVEKLFF. The CDR3 coding sequence is TGCAGCGACGGACAGGCGGGAGTTGAAAAACTGTTTTTT.

This clonotype was observed a handful of times. The V gene is TRBV7-2, the J gene TRBJ1-2; D possibly corresponds to TRBD1 (5 bases). With 4 bases removed from V and 6 bases from J, the gap between germline ends came to 12 bases. From germline, CDR1 is SGHTA and CDR2 FQGNSA. The CDR3 runs 13 residues. CDR3 loop: CASSSAGGNGYTF. In DNA, the CDR3 is TGTGCCAGCAGCTCCGCGGGGGGAAATGGCTACACCTTC.

This clonotype was observed a few times. The chain employs TRBV7-8 and TRBJ2-3, with D possibly TRBD2 on 6 matching bases. Deletions cut 1 base from V and 0 bases from J, with 11 bases between. Germline lookup yields CDR1 SGHVS and CDR2 FQNEAQ. This CDR3 contains 16 residues. CDR3 coding DNA: TGTGCCAGCAGCTTAGTGGGGGGATCAAGCACAGATACGCAGTATTTT. Its translation is CASSLVGGSSTDTQYF.

This clonotype appeared a few times. The chain joins TRBV29-1 to TRBJ1-3; D is unresolved. The CDR3 length is 11 residues. The germline gives CDR1 SQVTM, CDR2 ANQGSEA. V lost 2 bases and J 4 bases, leaving 3 bases between the germline ends. CDR3 DNA sequence: TGCAGCGTTGAACAGGGAAACACCATATATTTT. Protein sequence: CSVEQGNTIYF.

Only a few counts were recorded for this clonotype. V gene TRBV7-6 combines with J gene TRBJ2-3; 8 bases agree with TRBD2. V lost 1 base to trimming and J lost 6 bases; unmatched junction nucleotides: 9. The CDR3 sequence is 16 residues long. Germline lookup yields CDR1 SGHVS and CDR2 FNYEAQ. Here the CDR3 DNA reads TGTGCCAGCAGCTTAGGATCCGGGACTAGGGGGGATACGCAGTATTTT. It yields the protein CASSLGSGTRGDTQYF.

This clonotype was detected ten times or more. The chain joins TRBV5-1 to TRBJ1-1, with D perhaps TRBD1 (5 bases). V lost 2 bases and J lost 1, with 6 bases in between. The CDR3 has 13 residues. Germline V CDR1 and CDR2: SGHRS, YFSETQ. CDR3 amino acids: CASSFQGNTEAFF. DNA of the CDR3: TGCGCCAGCAGCTTTCAGGGGAACACTGAAGCTTTCTTT.

The V call is TRBV27, the J call TRBJ2-5, with D tentatively TRBD1 or TRBD2 (5 bases each). V dropped 7 bases and J dropped 3 bases, with 12 bases sitting between them. CDR1 and CDR2 (germline): MNHEY, SMNVEV (reference sequence). The CDR3 is 13 residues long. CDR3 protein: CASKRDGKETQYF. CDR3 sequence (DNA): TGTGCCAGCAAAAGGGACGGAAAAGAGACCCAGTACTTC.

The chain is built from TRBV29-1 and TRBJ2-1; 13 nucleotides match TRBD2. The CDR3 runs 18 residues. Looked up from germline, CDR1 is SQVTM and CDR2 is ANQGSEA. Germline trimming cut 1 base from V and 6 bases from J; bases unmatched to any gene: 12. CDR3 sequence (DNA): TGCAGCGTTGAAGGGCGGACTAGCGGGGGACTACTTGGCAATGAGCAGTTCTTC. It is translated as CSVEGRTSGGLLGNEQFF.

This sequence joins TRBV12-3 or TRBV12-4 and TRBJ2-1; D perhaps matches TRBD1 (6 bases). With 11 bases removed from V and 0 bases from J, the gap between germline ends came to 14 bases. This CDR3 region has 14 residues. The chain's CDR3 is CALAGGSSYNEQFF. The CDR3 DNA reads TGTGCCCTAGCTGGGGGCAGCTCCTACAATGAGCAGTTCTTC.

This clonotype came up a few times. This chain joins TRBV10-3 and TRBJ2-7; D remains ambiguous. Trimming left V 5 bases short and J 2 bases short, with 10 bases between. Germline CDR1 and CDR2: ENHRY and SYGVKD. CDR3 length: 13 residues. The CDR3: CAISISPTYEQYF. The CDR3 nucleotides are TGTGCCATCAGTATATCGCCTACCTACGAGCAGTACTTC.

This clonotype was recorded at least ten times. The chain couples TRBV5-1 to TRBJ2-3; 11 bases line up with TRBD2. V was pared by 6 bases and J by 2 bases, with 8 bases of the junction left unmatched. Germline assignment: CDR1 SGHRS and CDR2 YFSETQ. The CDR3 has 16 residues. CDR3 sequence reads: CASTPDSGGVTDTQYF. CDR3 bases: TGCGCCAGCACCCCGGATAGCGGGGGGGTCACAGATACGCAGTATTTT.

The chain joins TRBV9 to TRBJ1-1; no firm D call. The germline V and J ends were trimmed by 3 bases and 0 bases, with 9 bases remaining between them. Per the germline V gene, CDR1 is SGDLS and CDR2 is YYNGEE. The CDR3 consists of 14 residues. CDR3 in amino acids: CASSGRNLNTEAFF. Here the CDR3 DNA reads TGTGCCAGCAGCGGCCGAAACTTGAACACTGAAGCTTTCTTT.